The clone carrying this TCR beta chain was counted ten times or more. Its antigen is not identified. Regions amplified from RNA transcripts were the TCR beta CDR3 regions. The study used the HTBI primer set for a first-round RT-PCR of the TCR CDR3. TCRdb reanalysed the multiplex PCR reads using MiXCR and keeps one entry per CDR3 protein. The sample records roughly 560,000 distinct CDR3 sequences, 14% to 15% being singletons. V was clipped by 4 bases and J by 2 bases; unmatched bases: 4. Germline loops: CDR1 SGHRS, CDR2 YFSETQ. This CDR3 contains 17 residues. Clinical symptoms, serum thyroxine, TRAb, thyroid ultrasound and orbital computed tomography informed diagnoses. The sample belongs to a study of T cells in Graves' hyperthyroidism and ophthalmopathy. Study-wide background: Pretreatment peripheral blood was obtained at initial diagnosis. Findings and limits, study-wide: Patients with ophthalmopathy were separated from those with stable hyperthyroidism by a 13 V-J model. Most expanded thyroid clonotypes above 0.001 also appeared in blood.

Sequenced material: blood. The genes are TRBV5-1 and TRBJ2-6, with 12 bases fitting TRBD2. This receptor was identified in a woman aged 40-49 years with Graves' ophthalmopathy. In nucleotides, the CDR3 is TGCGCCAGCAGCGGAACTAGCGGGAGGACTGGGGCCAACGTCCTGACTTTC. It translates to CASSGTSGRTGANVLTF.